The 12 T cell receptor beta chains below all came from one sample that was sequenced in a study of blood T cell repertoires in COVID-19. Measured with immunoSEQ multiplex PCR; TCRdb has only the in-frame clones, and not every one. The data show about 45,000 clones, with roughly nine tenths seen just once and around 10% held by the top ten. The sample consisted of peripheral blood. The receptor source for this set is a human donor in a cohort sampled during active COVID-19.

The chain combines TRBV6-5 with TRBJ1-2; 7 nucleotides align to TRBD1. CDR1 MNHEY and CDR2 SVGAGI come from the germline V gene. The length of the CDR3 is 15 residues. V dropped 0 bases and J dropped 7; count of bases not matched to a gene: 8. This CDR3 reads CASSYSTGPKTGYTF. CDR3 bases: TGTGCCAGCAGTTACTCGACAGGGCCAAAGACTGGCTACACCTTC.

This CDR3 is CASSLSSEGRGETQYF. CDR3 bases: TGTGCCAGCAGCTTGTCCTCGGAAGGGAGAGGGGAGACCCAGTACTTC. V gene TRBV5-6 combines with J gene TRBJ2-5; D perhaps matches TRBD2 (5 bases). The germline gives CDR1 SGHDT, CDR2 YYEEEE. The CDR3 runs to 16 residues. The V end lost 1 base, the J end lost 5 bases, and 18 bases lay between the germline ends.

The chain is built from TRBV5-1 and TRBJ1-2; 11 bases match TRBD1. CDR1 and CDR2 from the germline V gene are SGHRS and YFSETQ. Unmatched junction bases numbered 3, after V lost 2 bases and J lost 3 bases. This CDR3 has 15 amino acids. The CDR3 is CASSFGQGADYGYTF. The CDR3 DNA sequence: TGCGCCAGCAGCTTCGGACAGGGGGCCGACTATGGCTACACCTTC. Using reference TRBV5-1 and TRBJ1-2 for the parts outside the CDR3, the full variable domain is KAGVTQTPRYLIKTRGQQVTLSCSPISGHRSVSWYQQTPGQGLQFLFEYFSETQRNKGNFPGRFSGRQFSNSRSEMNVSTLELGDSALYLCASSFGQGADYGYTFGSGTRLTVV.

The V gene is TRBV27, the J gene TRBJ1-3, with 8 bases lining up with TRBD1. CDR3 length: 15 residues. With 5 bases clipped from V and 4 bases from J, the junction kept 7 bases outside the gene matches. The V gene's germline CDR1 is MNHEY and CDR2 SMNVEV (reference sequence). CDR3 in DNA: TGTGCCAGCAGTGCAGACAGGGGTGGAGGAAACACCATATATTTT. Its protein product is CASSADRGGGNTIYF.

The chain carries TRBV28 and TRBJ2-7; 8 bases agree with TRBD2. CDR1 is MDHEN and CDR2 is SYDVKM in the germline V gene. The CDR3 runs to 14 residues. V dropped 7 bases and J dropped 4; count of bases not matched to a gene: 9. CDR3 protein: CASIGGGNLYEQYF. DNA for the CDR3: TGTGCCAGCATTGGCGGGGGGAACCTTTACGAGCAGTACTTC.

This chain links TRBV2 with TRBJ1-1; D ambiguous. V gave up 10 bases and J gave up 1 base, with 7 bases separating them. Germline lookup yields CDR1 SNHLY and CDR2 FYNNEI. The CDR3 sequence is 11 residues long. CDR3 in amino acids: CAILRNTEAFF. The CDR3 DNA reads TGTGCCATCCTCCGGAACACTGAAGCTTTCTTT.

The chain joins TRBV6-9 to TRBJ2-7; 8 positions match TRBD2. Germline V gives CDR1 MNHGY, CDR2 SVAAGI. Trimming at V came to 8 bases and at J to 3 bases, leaving 6 bases not matched to a gene. The CDR3 spans 13 residues. The CDR3 DNA reads as TGTGCCAGCCCGTCGCGGGGGGACTACGAGCAGTACTTC. Translation gives CASPSRGDYEQYF.

The CDR3, as DNA: TGTGCCAGCAGGATGGACACCCTCGGTGGAAACACCATATATTTT. Encoded protein: CASRMDTLGGNTIYF. The V and J genes are TRBV6-5 and TRBJ1-3; D is possibly TRBD1 (5 bases). The CDR3 spans 15 residues. V shed 6 bases and J shed 3 bases, with 15 bases lying between them. Germline-derived CDR1 and CDR2 are MNHEY and SVGAGI.

The V gene is TRBV27, the J gene TRBJ1-4, with D possibly matching TRBD1 (6 bases). This CDR3 contains 15 residues. In germline, CDR1 is MNHEY, CDR2 SMNVEV (reference sequence). The V and J ends lost 5 bases and 4 bases respectively, with 14 bases between them. CDR3 sequence: CASSITGLINEKLFF. CDR3 DNA sequence: TGTGCCAGCAGTATTACAGGGTTGATTAATGAAAAACTGTTTTTT.

The chain carries TRBV28 and TRBJ1-2, with D maybe TRBD1 (5 bases). The CDR3 is made up of 13 amino acids. Germline CDR1 is MDHEN and CDR2 is SYDVKM. V was trimmed by 10 bases and J by 4 bases, leaving 16 bases between them. CDR3 bases: TGTGCCACACAGACTGACAGACTCTATGGCTACACCTTC. It is translated as CATQTDRLYGYTF.

The chain uses TRBV18 and TRBJ1-2, with 7 bases fitting TRBD1. The CDR3 contains 13 residues. Germline values: CDR1 KGHSH, CDR2 LQKENI. V gave up 3 bases and J gave up 5 bases; unmatched junction bases: 3. The CDR3 spells CASSPRDSYGYTF. The CDR3 bases are TGTGCCAGCTCACCCCGGGACAGTTATGGCTACACCTTC.

The V gene is TRBV2, the J gene TRBJ2-1, with D unresolved. This CDR3 has 12 amino acids. The germline CDR1 and CDR2 sequences are SNHLY and FYNNEI. V lost 7 bases and J lost 7, with 11 bases in between. The CDR3 coding sequence is TGTGCCAGCAAAAGTGAACATAATGAGCAGTTCTTC. Protein: CASKSEHNEQFF.